This TCR beta chain comes out of a study of blood T cell repertoires in COVID-19. Losses at the gene ends were 0 bases for V and 2 bases for J; bases not matched to a gene: 4. In germline, CDR1 is SGHTA, CDR2 FQGNSA. The CDR3 loop spans 15 amino acids. Original handling: Estimation of nucleated cell counts relied on the amplification of reference gene primers. The protocol was immunoSEQ multiplex PCR, while the TCRdb copy is restricted to in-frame clones and leaves out a portion. The D gene and trimming were derived from the DNA, and the V and J assignments and clone size from that table. The sample contains roughly 89,000 clones, 80% of which appear only once.

Sequenced sample: peripheral blood. This TCR derives from a woman in her seventies with acute or convalescent COVID-19. This chain links TRBV7-2 with TRBJ2-7; the match to TRBD1 covers 7 bases. The CDR3 protein is CASSLAGTATYEQYF. DNA of the CDR3: TGTGCCAGCAGCTTAGCTGGGACAGCAACCTACGAGCAGTACTTC.